Many counts were recorded for the clone carrying this T cell receptor beta chain. Its antigen is undetermined. This specimen comes from a study of CD8 T cells in ankylosing spondylitis. Study observations and caveats: There was a TCR beta motif, made of several highly homologous variants, that appeared characteristic of ankylosing spondylitis blood.

Scientists made TCR beta libraries using quantitative 5'-RACE with molecular barcodes. TCRdb analysed the 5' RACE reads with MiXCR anew, one entry per CDR3 protein. Of around 91,000 distinct CDR3 sequences in the sample, about 9% were seen once. The sequenced sample was blood, either unsorted or a sorted T cell fraction (not recorded which). The receptor's source is a male donor with ankylosing spondylitis.

CDR3 in amino acids: CATSDTPPEQFF. In nucleotides, the CDR3 is TGTGCCACCAGTGATACGCCTCCTGAGCAGTTCTTC. The chain links TRBV24-1 to TRBJ2-1; D gene unclear. Trimming pared 3 bases from V and 9 bases from J, leaving 8 bases between. CDR3 length equals 12 residues. Germline CDR1 and CDR2: KGHDR and SFDVKD.